This T cell receptor beta chain was profiled in a study of cytomegalovirus exposure and HLA in healthy donors (dated by TCRdb to about 2017). About the investigation overall: According to a later analysis, the approximately 120 validation repertoires were produced on the same platform as the 666 repertoires of the first cohort. The study aimed to test whether cataloging public T cell receptors could reveal signatures of past pathogen exposure. Along with the roughly 710-subject first cohort, a separate validation cohort of 120 different subjects was used. To predict cytomegalovirus infection status, the study combined high-throughput TCR immunosequencing, statistical association of individual TCRs with disease status, and machine learning. Summary of the overall study and its limitations: The classifier was reported to diagnose cytomegalovirus status with high specificity and sensitivity in both the original and validation cohorts. The study listed around 160 TCR beta chains as associated with cytomegalovirus. A later analysis found that TCRs clustered in the first cohort also tended to co-occur in the 120 validation repertoires, with 90% to 95% of cluster scores above 0. Three of the identified cytomegalovirus-associated TCR beta chains were confirmed in vitro to be specific for cytomegalovirus antigens. A later analysis had no HLA typing for the validation cohort, so co-occurrence there was scored across all 130 or so repertoires. Most TCR sequences were seen in very few donors, while some public TCRs were found in many individuals. According to the authors, the approach could potentially be generalized to other disease states and immunological phenotypes.

Comment on this clone: The antigen it recognizes is unknown. No much larger clone is present one base from it, and per-base qualities are unavailable.

The germline V end is reduced by 6 bases and the J end by 1 base; junction bases left unmatched: 0. CDR1 MNHEY and CDR2 SMNVEV were looked up in the germline V gene (reference sequence). Measured from the cysteine to the phenylalanine, the CDR3 is 13 residues long. Of the read, only the CDR3 DNA is kept; its 39 bases are in frame from base 1. Receptors were amplified or captured by the immunoSEQ multiplex PCR assay. The paper's data handling went like this. A statistical classification framework was built for diagnosing cytomegalovirus status from the catalog of TCR beta chain sequences. This immuneACCESS table, as held by TCRdb, lists in-frame sequences with V and J called but not all clones. Of the missing ones, under half trace to an unresolved V gene in checked studies; the others have no known cause. The V and J calls and clone size were taken over from that table, and D and trimming were inferred from the DNA. The sample profile shows about 330,000 clones; about nine tenths of them were found once. The top ten hold roughly 1.2% of the sample.

The donors were included in the validation cohort of 120 subjects, a group kept apart from the approximately 670-subject first cohort. The chain uses TRBV27 and TRBJ1-1, with 9 bases in between that match TRBD1. The source material was PBMCs. The clonotype was recovered from a woman in her twenties or thirties in good health and CMV-seropositive. In nucleotide form, the sequence is TGTGCCAGCAGACAGGGGGCGAACACTGAAGCTTTCTTT. The resulting protein is CASRQGANTEAFF.